Following are 24 T cell receptor beta chains from one sample sequenced in a study of Graves' ophthalmopathy and Graves' hyperthyroidism. The authors amplified TCR beta CDR3 regions from RNA transcripts. RT-PCR was first run with HTBI primers, then multiplex PCR in a second round. In TCRdb, the multiplex PCR reads were re-called with MiXCR into one record per CDR3 protein. The table includes approximately 480,000 distinct CDR3 sequences, about 15% detected once. Sequenced material: blood. The receptor set was obtained from a woman aged 25 to 39 with Graves' ophthalmopathy.

This clonotype was observed many times. The chain uses TRBV7-3 and TRBJ2-2; D gene unclear. V shed 4 bases and J shed 4 bases, with 4 bases lying between them. This CDR3 comprises 12 residues. Germline loops: CDR1 SGHTA, CDR2 FQGTGA. The CDR3 nucleotides are TGTGCCAGCAGCTCCCCCACCGGGGAGCTGTTTTTT. Its translation: CASSSPTGELFF.

This clonotype was found many times. The chain links TRBV20-1 to TRBJ1-1; tentative D call: TRBD1 (6 bases). Per the germline V gene, CDR1 is DFQATT and CDR2 is SNEGSKA (reference sequence). The V end was cut by 1 base, the J end by 2 bases, with 11 bases between. CDR3 length equals 14 residues. The CDR3 spells CSARVPGQNTEAFF. The CDR3 nucleotides read TGCAGTGCTAGAGTCCCGGGACAAAACACTGAAGCTTTCTTT.

The chain is built from TRBV4-1 and TRBJ2-5; 7 bases are a match to TRBD2. V shed 0 bases and J 9 bases; nucleotides not matched to a gene: 16. The length of the CDR3 is 17 residues. Germline CDR1 and CDR2: MGHRA and YSYEKL. The CDR3 protein is CASSQDRTSWFAEAQYF. In DNA form, the CDR3 reads TGCGCCAGCAGCCAAGATAGGACTAGTTGGTTTGCCGAGGCCCAGTACTTC.

This clonotype was recorded many times. The gene calls are TRBV28 and TRBJ2-7, with TRBD2 matching over 7 bases. CDR1 and CDR2 (germline): MDHEN, SYDVKM. V dropped 8 bases and J dropped 6; count of bases not matched to a gene: 7. This CDR3 has 12 residues. CDR3 in DNA: TGTGCCAGCCGCCTCCCGGGGGGCGAGCAGTACTTC. Translation gives CASRLPGGEQYF.

The V gene is TRBV29-1, the J gene TRBJ2-7; 10 nucleotides agree with TRBD2. The CDR3 length is 14 residues. CDR1 and CDR2 from the germline V gene are SQVTM and ANQGSEA. V shed 2 bases, J shed 7 bases, and the junction held 8 bases outside the gene matches. In nucleotides, the CDR3 is TGCAGCGTTGAATCCAGCGGGAGGGCAAGTGAGCAGTACTTC. It encodes CSVESSGRASEQYF.

This clonotype has ten or more counts. The V call is TRBV7-8, the J call TRBJ1-2; 9 bases agree with TRBD1. Germline CDR1 and CDR2: SGHVS and FQNEAQ. The CDR3 runs to 16 residues. J lost 3 bases, V lost 2 bases, and 7 bases had no gene match. CDR3 nucleotide sequence: TGTGCCAGCAGCTTAACCGGGACAGGGAGGGACTATGGCTACACCTTC. This gives the protein CASSLTGTGRDYGYTF. Drawing the rest from reference TRBV7-8 and TRBJ1-2, the complete variable domain is GAGVSQSPRYKVAKRGQDVALRCDPISGHVSLFWYQQALGQGPEFLTYFQNEAQLDKSGLPSDRFFAERPEGSVSTLKIQRTQQEDSAVYLCASSLTGTGRDYGYTFGSGTRLTVV.

This clonotype came up a few times. The genes are TRBV30 and TRBJ1-5; D gene uncertain. Trimming left V 5 bases short and J 0 bases short, with 8 bases between. Germline V gene data show CDR1 as GTSNPN and CDR2 as SVGIG (reference sequence). The CDR3 is 13 residues long. The CDR3: CAWGVHSNQPQHF. CDR3 bases: TGTGCCTGGGGGGTCCATAGCAATCAGCCCCAGCATTTT.

This chain joins TRBV7-2 and TRBJ1-2; tentative D call: TRBD1 (6 bases). Germline V CDR1 and CDR2: SGHTA, FQGNSA. V was trimmed by 1 base and J by 4 bases, leaving 10 bases between them. CDR3 length: 14 residues. The CDR3: CASSLVQGTYGYTF. For the CDR3, the DNA is TGTGCCAGCAGCTTAGTCCAGGGGACCTATGGCTACACCTTC.

The V gene is TRBV7-8, the J gene TRBJ1-6; D call uncertain. The CDR3 is 16 amino acids. Germline CDR1 and CDR2: SGHVS and FQNEAQ. V was pared by 2 bases and J by 9 bases, with 17 bases between. The DNA for the CDR3 is TGTGCCAGCAGCTTAAGCCCTCCTGGGGTTAGTTCACCCCTCCACTTT. Translated: CASSLSPPGVSSPLHF.

The table lists this clonotype with many counts. The rearrangement joins TRBV24-1 to TRBJ2-5; D may be TRBD2 (7 bases). Germline loops: CDR1 KGHDR, CDR2 SFDVKD. V lost 4 bases, J lost 5 bases, and 19 bases lay in between. This CDR3 has 16 residues. The CDR3 loop reads CATSDPPGGGGETQYF. As DNA, the CDR3 is TGTGCCACCAGTGACCCCCCGGGAGGAGGGGGGGAGACCCAGTACTTC.

This clonotype was counted many times. The rearrangement uses TRBV6-1 and TRBJ1-1; D is ambiguous. CDR1 MNHNS and CDR2 SASEGT come from the germline V gene. The V gene lost 2 bases and the J gene lost 1 base, with 2 bases spanning the gap. The CDR3 has 12 amino acids. CDR3 nucleotides: TGTGCCAGCAGTGAACCGAACACTGAAGCTTTCTTT. It yields the protein CASSEPNTEAFF.

This clonotype was observed at least ten times. The gene calls are TRBV6-5 and TRBJ1-6; D unresolved. Germline V gene data show CDR1 as MNHEY and CDR2 as SVGAGI. This CDR3 has 16 residues. V lost 0 bases and J lost 0, with 6 bases in between. The chain's CDR3 is CASSYSQSSYNSPLHF. CDR3 in DNA: TGTGCCAGCAGTTACTCCCAGAGCTCCTATAATTCACCCCTCCACTTT.

This clonotype was seen repeatedly, ten times or more. The chain is built from TRBV28 and TRBJ2-7; D unclear. The V gene lost 7 bases and the J gene lost 2 bases, with 9 bases spanning the gap. Germline V CDR1 and CDR2: MDHEN, SYDVKM. The CDR3 sequence is 12 residues long. The CDR3 sequence: CASNRRTYEQYF. The CDR3 DNA is TGTGCCAGCAACCGGCGAACCTACGAGCAGTACTTC.

This clonotype was observed many times. A much larger clone sits a single nucleotide away, making a read error possible. Because it lacks the conserved phenylalanine or tryptophan at the end, this CDR3 is likely a read error. The genes are TRBV20-1 and TRBJ1-1; D remains ambiguous. V lost 3 bases and J lost 2, with 4 bases in between. CDR1 DFQATT and CDR2 SNEGSKA come from the germline V gene (reference sequence). The CDR3 sequence is 11 residues long. The CDR3 sequence is CSARVNTEAFL. Here the CDR3 DNA reads TGCAGTGCTAGGGTTAACACTGAAGCTTTCCTT.

This clonotype was detected many times. This rearrangement joins TRBV24-1 to TRBJ1-5, with D tentatively TRBD1 (5 bases). Looked up from germline, CDR1 is KGHDR and CDR2 is SFDVKD. This CDR3 has 15 residues. V was trimmed by 2 bases and J by 3 bases, leaving 10 bases between them. CDR3 coding DNA: TGTGCCACCAGTGATTCCGACAGAAACAATCAGCCCCAGCATTTT. Amino acids: CATSDSDRNNQPQHF.

This chain uses TRBV6-2 or TRBV6-3 with TRBJ1-6; D gene ambiguous. Germline V gene lookup returns CDR1 MNHEY and CDR2 SVGEGT. The CDR3 extends over 13 amino acids. With 6 bases removed from V and 10 bases from J, the gap between germline ends came to 13 bases. The CDR3 DNA reads TGTGCCAGCAGGACGGGGAGAGAGTCACCCCTCCACTTT. This translates into CASRTGRESPLHF.

This clonotype was picked up a small number of times. This may be a read error: a much more frequent sequence differs by one nucleotide. The rearrangement joins TRBV19 to TRBJ1-1; no firm D call. This CDR3 contains 14 residues. In germline, CDR1 is LNHDA, CDR2 SQIVND (reference sequence). The CDR3 sequence is CASSMGGMNTKAFF. As DNA, the CDR3 is TGTGCCAGTAGTATGGGAGGGATGAACACTAAAGCTTTCTTT. The variable domain in full, with the rest retrieved from reference TRBV19 and TRBJ1-1, is DGGITQSPKYLFRKEGQNVTLSCEQNLNHDAMYWYRQDPGQGLRLIYYSQIVNDFQKGDIAEGYSVSREKKESFPLTVTSAQKNPTAFYLCASSMGGMNTKAFFGQGTRLTVV.

This clonotype was detected ten times or more. This chain joins TRBV12-3 or TRBV12-4 and TRBJ1-1; 9 bases line up with TRBD1. Trimming took 5 bases from V and 3 from J; bases not matched to a gene: 7. This CDR3 is built from 15 residues. The CDR3 reads CASSPATGGHTEAFF. The CDR3 DNA reads as TGTGCCAGCAGTCCCGCTACAGGGGGCCACACTGAAGCTTTCTTT.

This clonotype was found a few times. In this CDR3 the conserved last residue, phenylalanine or tryptophan, is missing, so a read error is likely. This chain links TRBV24-1 with TRBJ1-1; weak D call: TRBD1 (5 bases). The CDR3 contains 12 residues. From germline, CDR1 is KGHDR and CDR2 SFDVKD. V lost 5 bases to trimming and J lost 7 bases, with 10 bases between them. The CDR3 region is CATSVTGFEAFL. CDR3 bases: TGTGCCACCAGTGTTACAGGCTTTGAAGCTTTCCTT.

This clonotype showed up many times. The chain couples TRBV2 to TRBJ1-1, with D maybe TRBD1 (5 bases). The V end lost 0 bases, the J end lost 1 base, and 15 bases lay between the germline ends. The length of the CDR3 is 17 residues. The germline V gene has CDR1 SNHLY and CDR2 FYNNEI. The CDR3 DNA reads as TGTGCCAGCAGTGAAGCGGTGGGGCTGGGTGCGAACACTGAAGCTTTCTTT. As protein: CASSEAVGLGANTEAFF.

The chain recombines TRBV20-1 with TRBJ2-7; 8 bases fit TRBD2. The CDR3 consists of 14 residues. Germline CDR1 is DFQATT and CDR2 is SNEGSKA (reference sequence). Unmatched junction bases numbered 11, after V lost 7 bases and J lost 3 bases. CDR3 in DNA: TGCAGTGTCCCTCGGGGGGGCGGGCACTACGAGCAGTACTTC. Its translation: CSVPRGGGHYEQYF.

CDR3 in amino acids: CASSAKENTEAFF. In DNA, the CDR3 is TGTGCCAGCAGTGCGAAGGAGAACACTGAAGCTTTCTTT. V usage is TRBV6-1 and J usage is TRBJ1-1; D is unclear. The CDR3 is 13 amino acids. CDR1 MNHNS and CDR2 SASEGT come from the germline V gene. Trimming stripped 4 bases from V and 1 base from J, with 7 bases between.

This chain joins TRBV14 and TRBJ1-5; TRBD1 is a possible D gene (5 bases). V lost 0 bases to trimming and J lost 6 bases, with 9 bases between them. The CDR3 is 14 amino acids. Per the germline V gene, CDR1 is SGHDN and CDR2 is FVKESK. This CDR3 reads CASSQERGSQPQHF. The CDR3 DNA follows: TGTGCCAGCAGCCAAGAGAGGGGAAGTCAGCCCCAGCATTTT.

The table lists this clonotype with many counts. This chain uses TRBV19 with TRBJ1-5; D gene uncertain. Germline assignment: CDR1 LNHDA and CDR2 SQIVND (reference sequence). This CDR3 comprises 15 residues. V was clipped by 5 bases and J by 1 base, with 12 bases between them. The CDR3 spells CASSPRAGSNQPQHF. Written as DNA, the CDR3 is TGTGCCAGTAGTCCAAGAGCCGGGAGCAATCAGCCCCAGCATTTT.